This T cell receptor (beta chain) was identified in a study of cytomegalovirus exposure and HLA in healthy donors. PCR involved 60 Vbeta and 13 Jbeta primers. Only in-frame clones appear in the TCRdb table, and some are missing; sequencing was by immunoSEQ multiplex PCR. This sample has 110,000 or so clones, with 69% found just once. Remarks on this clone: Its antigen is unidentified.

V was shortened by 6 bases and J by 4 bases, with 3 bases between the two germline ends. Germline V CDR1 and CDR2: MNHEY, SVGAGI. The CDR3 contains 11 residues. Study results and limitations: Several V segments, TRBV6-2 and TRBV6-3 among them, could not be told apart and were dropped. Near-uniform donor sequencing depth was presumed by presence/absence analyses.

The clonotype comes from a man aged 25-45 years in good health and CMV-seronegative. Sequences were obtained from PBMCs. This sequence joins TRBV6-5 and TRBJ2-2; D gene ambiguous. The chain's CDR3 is CASSRTGELFF. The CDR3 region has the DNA TGTGCCAGCAGCCGCACCGGGGAGCTGTTTTTT.